These T cell receptor beta chains were read from a single sample in a study of naive and memory T cell subsets. MiXCR was run by TCRdb on the UMI-ligation and nested PCR reads, yielding one entry per CDR3 protein. The table includes more than 95,000 distinct CDR3 sequences, about 15% detected once. Sequences were obtained from naive CD8+ T cells from blood. The receptors originated from a human donor in good health. Both conserved end residues are part of each CDR3. A D gene is named only where the DNA matches it firmly. Clone sizes are given selectively: once, few, many, or a class where the clone is expanded.

J gene: TRBJ2-1
clone size: many
D gene: TRBD1
V gene: TRBV29-1
CDR3 DNA: TGCAGCGTTGAGGGACAGGGGTACAATGAGCAGTTCTTC
CDR3 protein: CSVEGQGYNEQFF

J gene: TRBJ2-5
clone size: -
D gene: -
V gene: TRBV5-4
CDR3 DNA: TGTGCCAGCAGCTTGGATGCGGGCCAAGAGACCCAGTACTTC
CDR3 protein: CASSLDAGQETQYF

J gene: TRBJ1-1
clone size: many
D gene: TRBD1
V gene: TRBV7-2
CDR3 DNA: TGTGCCAGCAGCTTAGGACAGGGTAGGACTGAAGCTTTCTTT
CDR3 protein: CASSLGQGRTEAFF

J gene: TRBJ2-7
clone size: many
D gene: -
V gene: TRBV20-1
CDR3 DNA: TGCAGTGCCCGAAAAGGACAGGAAGCGGGCGAGCAGTACTTC
CDR3 protein: CSARKGQEAGEQYF

J gene: TRBJ2-3
clone size: many
D gene: TRBD1
V gene: TRBV4-3
CDR3 DNA: TGCGCCAGCAGCCCCGGACAGGGAGTTGGCACAGATACGCAGTATTTT
CDR3 protein: CASSPGQGVGTDTQYF

J gene: TRBJ2-7
clone size: many
D gene: TRBD1
V gene: TRBV20-1
CDR3 DNA: TGCAGTGTTGACCGGGACAGGGATACCTACGAGCAGTACTTC
CDR3 protein: CSVDRDRDTYEQYF

J gene: TRBJ1-3
clone size: -
D gene: TRBD1
V gene: TRBV4-3
CDR3 DNA: TGCGCCAGCAGCCAGTTGTGGACAGGGACTGGAAACACCATATATTTT
CDR3 protein: CASSQLWTGTGNTIYF

J gene: TRBJ2-7
clone size: few
D gene: TRBD2
V gene: TRBV29-1
CDR3 DNA: TGCAGCGTTGCTAGCGGGGTATACGAGCAGTACTTC
CDR3 protein: CSVASGVYEQYF

J gene: TRBJ2-7
clone size: -
D gene: TRBD1
V gene: TRBV7-6
CDR3 DNA: TGTGCCAGCAGCTTAACCGGGACAGGGCGCTCCGAGCAGTACTTC
CDR3 protein: CASSLTGTGRSEQYF

J gene: TRBJ1-1
clone size: -
D gene: -
V gene: TRBV7-3
CDR3 DNA: TGTGCCAGCAGCTTAGAACCCTACACTGAAGCTTTCTTT
CDR3 protein: CASSLEPYTEAFF

J gene: TRBJ1-5
clone size: -
D gene: -
V gene: TRBV28
CDR3 DNA: TGTGCCAGCCGTCCAGGTTATAGCAATCAGCCCCAGCATTTT
CDR3 protein: CASRPGYSNQPQHF

J gene: TRBJ2-7
clone size: -
D gene: -
V gene: TRBV27
CDR3 DNA: TGTGCCAGCAGTCCCCCCGCGGGGGCGGCCTACGAGCAGTACTTC
CDR3 protein: CASSPPAGAAYEQYF

J gene: TRBJ1-2
clone size: few
D gene: -
V gene: TRBV4-3
CDR3 DNA: TGCGCCAGCAGCCAAGATAGCACGGGACCCTATGGCTACACCTTC
CDR3 protein: CASSQDSTGPYGYTF

J gene: TRBJ2-7
clone size: few
D gene: -
V gene: TRBV7-8
CDR3 DNA: TGTGCCAGCAGCTGGGGCACCTCCTACGAGCAGTACTTC
CDR3 protein: CASSWGTSYEQYF

J gene: TRBJ2-1
clone size: many
D gene: -
V gene: TRBV11-2
CDR3 DNA: TGTGCCAGCACCGGGAATGGGGATGAGCAGTTCTTC
CDR3 protein: CASTGNGDEQFF

J gene: TRBJ2-5
clone size: -
D gene: -
V gene: TRBV6-2/TRBV6-3
CDR3 DNA: TGTGCCAGCTCGGAGGAAGGGGAGACCCAGTACTTC
CDR3 protein: CASSEEGETQYF

J gene: TRBJ2-5
clone size: many
D gene: -
V gene: TRBV29-1
CDR3 DNA: TGCAGCGCTATTAGACAGACCCAAGAGACCCAGTACTTC
CDR3 protein: CSAIRQTQETQYF